This entry lists 30 T cell receptor beta chains sequenced from one sample in a study of identical twins. TCRdb called the 5' RACE reads again in MiXCR, with one record for every CDR3 protein. Of 700,000 or so distinct CDR3 sequences listed, 8.5% to 9.5% are singletons. The sample was also reused in another study, on yellow fever vaccine responses in identical twins.

Source material: PBMCs. These receptors were obtained from a woman younger than 30 in good health.

This clonotype was seen at least ten times. The genes are TRBV3-1 and TRBJ1-1; tentatively, D is TRBD1 (5 bases). The germline V gene encodes CDR1 LGHDT and CDR2 YNNKEL (reference sequence). CDR3 length equals 16 residues. The V and J ends lost 0 bases and 1 base respectively, with 12 bases between them. In nucleotides, the CDR3 is TGTGCCAGCAGCCAAGATCTTGGGCAGGGGAACACTGAAGCTTTCTTT. It codes for CASSQDLGQGNTEAFF. The full variable domain, rest sourced from reference TRBV3-1 and TRBJ1-1, is DTAVSQTPKYLVTQMGNDKSIKCEQNLGHDTMYWYKQDSKKFLKIMFSYNNKELIINETVPNRFSPKSPDKAHLNLHINSLELGDSAVYFCASSQDLGQGNTEAFFGQGTRLTVV.

The chain has TRBV4-1 and TRBJ1-1; perhaps TRBD1 as D (6 bases). Deletions cut 1 base from V and 0 bases from J, with 12 bases between. Germline CDR1 and CDR2: MGHRA and YSYEKL. This CDR3 is 16 amino acids long. CDR3 amino acids: CASSQGTEHMNTEAFF. CDR3 nucleotides: TGCGCCAGCAGCCAAGGGACAGAACACATGAACACTGAAGCTTTCTTT.

This clonotype showed up just a few times. V and J are TRBV7-9 and TRBJ2-2, with 8 bases identical to TRBD2. V shed 11 bases, J shed 7 bases, and the junction held 9 bases outside the gene matches. CDR3 size: 13 residues. Germline CDR1 SEHNR, CDR2 FQNEAQ (reference sequence). This chain's CDR3 is CAVSGSTSGELFF. In DNA, the CDR3 is TGTGCCGTGAGCGGGAGTACGAGCGGGGAGCTGTTTTTT.

This chain joins TRBV29-1 and TRBJ2-7, with 8 bases lining up with TRBD2. This CDR3 has 13 amino acids. CDR1 and CDR2 (germline): SQVTM, ANQGSEA. Trimming at V came to 2 bases and at J to 4 bases, leaving 4 bases not matched to a gene. CDR3 sequence: CSVEQREKYEQYF. The DNA for the CDR3 is TGCAGCGTTGAACAGCGGGAGAAATACGAGCAGTACTTC.

This clonotype was found a few times. This sequence joins TRBV6-1 and TRBJ1-1; 7 nucleotides agree with TRBD1. Germline V gives CDR1 MNHNS, CDR2 SASEGT. This CDR3 region has 14 residues. The V and J ends lost 6 bases and 1 base, in that order; junction bases with no gene match: 5. The CDR3 loop is CASRSDRPNTEAFF. The DNA for the CDR3 is TGTGCCAGCAGGTCGGACAGGCCGAACACTGAAGCTTTCTTT.

This clonotype was counted at least ten times. The CDR3 DNA is TGCAGTGCTGCGTCGGAGGGGGCCTACAATGAGCAGTTCTTC. Protein sequence: CSAASEGAYNEQFF. The chain joins TRBV20-1 to TRBJ2-1; D may match TRBD1 or TRBD2 (6 bases each). V lost 5 bases and J 2 bases, leaving 13 bases between the germline ends. Germline V CDR1 and CDR2: DFQATT, SNEGSKA (reference sequence). The CDR3 sequence is 14 residues long.

The CDR3: CASSNGRGQGRTGELFF. CDR3 nucleotides: TGTGCCAGCAGCAACGGGAGAGGACAGGGACGCACCGGGGAGCTGTTTTTT. This chain joins TRBV5-6 and TRBJ2-2, with 8 bases fitting TRBD1. CDR1 and CDR2 from the germline V gene are SGHDT and YYEEEE. The CDR3 has 17 residues. Unmatched junction bases numbered 12, after V lost 4 bases and J lost 4 bases. Drawing the rest from reference TRBV5-6 and TRBJ2-2, the complete variable domain is DAGVTQSPTHLIKTRGQQVTLRCSPKSGHDTVSWYQQALGQGPQFIFQYYEEEERQRGNFPDRFSGHQFPNYSSELNVNALLLGDSALYLCASSNGRGQGRTGELFFGEGSRLTVL.

This clonotype was seen at least ten times. The chain joins TRBV9 to TRBJ2-1; D is uncertain. This CDR3 is 12 amino acids long. The V end lost 4 bases, the J end lost 6 bases, and 8 bases lay between the germline ends. CDR1 and CDR2 from the germline V gene are SGDLS and YYNGEE. The CDR3 sequence: CASSSTLNEQFF. DNA of the CDR3: TGTGCCAGCAGCTCCACCCTCAATGAGCAGTTCTTC.

Many counts were recorded for this clonotype. This rearrangement joins TRBV29-1 to TRBJ2-2; either TRBD1 or TRBD2 may supply D (5 bases each). V lost 6 bases and J lost 1, with 9 bases in between. Germline V gene data show CDR1 as SQVTM and CDR2 as ANQGSEA. The CDR3 spans 13 residues. CDR3 sequence: CSVGTVNTGELFF. The CDR3 nucleotides are TGCAGCGTCGGGACGGTGAACACCGGGGAGCTGTTTTTT.

V usage is TRBV29-1 and J usage is TRBJ2-5, with D possibly being TRBD1 (7 bases). Trimming stripped 7 bases from V and 4 bases from J, with 13 bases between. Germline V gene sequence: CDR1 SQVTM, CDR2 ANQGSEA. The CDR3 runs to 12 residues. In DNA form, the CDR3 reads TGCAGCGGCCACAGGGGAGGAGAGACCCAGTACTTC. Translated, it gives CSGHRGGETQYF.

This chain joins TRBV24-1 and TRBJ2-5; either TRBD1 or TRBD2 may supply D (5 bases each). This CDR3 comprises 13 residues. Germline V gene sequence: CDR1 KGHDR, CDR2 SFDVKD. V was cut by 3 bases and J by 2 bases, with 6 bases left in between. CDR3 coding DNA: TGTGCCACCAGTGATGGGGGACAAGAGACCCAGTACTTC. It encodes CATSDGGQETQYF.

In this sample, this clonotype turned up a few times. V usage is TRBV20-1 and J usage is TRBJ2-6; D is unresolved. This CDR3 has 15 amino acids. V shed 4 bases and J shed 2 bases, with 12 bases lying between them. Germline loops: CDR1 DFQATT, CDR2 SNEGSKA (reference sequence). CDR3 nucleotides: TGCAGTGCTATTCCCGGGCCCCCTGGGGCCAACGTCCTGACTTTC. Protein sequence: CSAIPGPPGANVLTF.

This clonotype has only a few counts. The chain combines TRBV12-3 or TRBV12-4 with TRBJ2-1; no clear D. This CDR3 comprises 12 residues. V dropped 1 base and J dropped 13 bases, with 11 bases sitting between them. In nucleotides, the CDR3 is TGTGCCAGCAGTTTAGAGGGTAGCAAACAGTTCTTC. It yields the protein CASSLEGSKQFF.

This chain connects TRBV7-8 to TRBJ2-2, with TRBD1 identical over 8 bases. Germline CDR1 is SGHVS and CDR2 is FQNEAQ. The length of the CDR3 is 17 residues. The junction had 9 bases not matched to a gene; V was cut back by 1 base and J by 5 bases. The CDR3 DNA reads TGTGCCAGCAGCTTAGGGGGGCAGGGGGCACTGACCGGGGAGCTGTTTTTT. It codes for CASSLGGQGALTGELFF.

In its sample, this clonotype was seen many times. The rearrangement joins TRBV7-2 to TRBJ2-3; 7 bases align to TRBD2. Germline assignment: CDR1 SGHTA and CDR2 FQGNSA. This CDR3 contains 16 residues. V gave up 5 bases and J gave up 4 bases; unmatched junction bases: 12. Here the CDR3 DNA reads TGTGCCAGCAGCCTCCAGATGGGGGGGGGAGCAGATACGCAGTATTTT. It translates to CASSLQMGGGADTQYF.

V gene TRBV27 combines with J gene TRBJ2-1; D unresolved. Germline lookup yields CDR1 MNHEY and CDR2 SMNVEV (reference sequence). The CDR3 totals 13 residues. The V end lost 7 bases, the J end lost 9 bases, and 16 bases lay between the germline ends. As DNA, the CDR3 is TGTGCCAGCATTGACTGGCATGCATTTGAGCAGTTCTTC. Its protein product is CASIDWHAFEQFF.

The chain uses TRBV12-3 or TRBV12-4 and TRBJ2-7, with 7 bases lining up with TRBD1. Losses at the gene ends were 7 bases for V and 3 bases for J; bases not matched to a gene: 18. This CDR3 contains 17 residues. This CDR3 reads CASMRDSYTGQDYEQYF. The CDR3, as DNA: TGTGCCAGCATGAGGGATTCATATACCGGACAGGACTACGAGCAGTACTTC.

This clonotype was seen only once. This chain joins TRBV20-1 and TRBJ2-1; D is possibly TRBD1 (5 bases). CDR1 is DFQATT, CDR2 SNEGSKA, per germline (reference sequence). V lost 4 bases and J lost 7, with 17 bases in between. CDR3 length: 14 amino acids. This chain's CDR3 is CSAIRQLHSNEQFF. CDR3 bases: TGCAGTGCTATCCGACAGCTACACTCTAATGAGCAGTTCTTC.

This clonotype was seen at least ten times. The V and J genes are TRBV5-1 and TRBJ2-7, with D unresolved. The V end was cut by 4 bases, the J end by 2 bases, with 19 bases between. From germline, CDR1 is SGHRS and CDR2 YFSETQ. The CDR3 contains 16 residues. CDR3 DNA: TGCGCCAGCAGCCTCAAGGGCCCGATATCACCCTACGAGCAGTACTTC. Translating gives CASSLKGPISPYEQYF.

The chain uses TRBV24-1 and TRBJ2-1; D is unclear. Germline CDR1 and CDR2: KGHDR and SFDVKD. The CDR3 contains 15 residues. Trimming left V 4 bases short and J 2 bases short, with 11 bases between. Here the CDR3 reads CATSEAGATYNEQFF. The CDR3 nucleotides are TGTGCCACCAGTGAGGCAGGTGCGACCTACAATGAGCAGTTCTTC.

This clonotype has more than one count but fewer than ten. The genes are TRBV6-5 and TRBJ1-2, with TRBD1 matching over 10 bases. Germline V CDR1 and CDR2: MNHEY, SVGAGI. The CDR3 sequence is 16 residues long. With V trimmed by 0 bases and J by 6 bases, 7 bases remained unmatched. In DNA form, the CDR3 reads TGTGCCAGCAGTTACTCCGGGACAGGGGTCTCAGATGGCTACACCTTC. Protein product: CASSYSGTGVSDGYTF.

The chain joins TRBV2 to TRBJ2-7; TRBD1 aligns across 11 bases. The CDR3 consists of 13 residues. CDR1 is SNHLY, CDR2 FYNNEI, per germline. V shed 6 bases, J shed 6 bases, and the junction held 4 bases outside the gene matches. The CDR3 sequence: CASSGGQGVEQYF. The CDR3 bases are TGTGCCAGCAGCGGGGGACAGGGGGTCGAGCAGTACTTC.

This chain joins TRBV29-1 and TRBJ2-3, with D possibly being TRBD2 (6 bases). The CDR3 has 13 residues. V lost 1 base and J 4 bases, leaving 9 bases between the germline ends. The germline V gene has CDR1 SQVTM and CDR2 ANQGSEA. The CDR3 DNA sequence: TGCAGCGTTGAAGTGGGGGGATCAGATACGCAGTATTTT. This codes for CSVEVGGSDTQYF.

The chain recombines TRBV6-2 or TRBV6-3 with TRBJ2-5, with TRBD1 as a possible D gene (6 bases). Germline CDR1 is MNHEY and CDR2 is SVGEGT. Trimming took 6 bases from V and 3 from J, leaving 14 bases between them. CDR3 length equals 14 residues. The chain's CDR3 is CASSLMGQKETQYF. The CDR3 DNA is TGTGCCAGCAGCCTTATGGGACAAAAAGAGACCCAGTACTTC.

This clonotype was observed a few times. The rearrangement links TRBV6-2 or TRBV6-3 to TRBJ1-5; a weak D match, TRBD1 (6 bases). From germline, CDR1 is MNHEY and CDR2 SVGEGT. V lost 3 bases to trimming and J lost 9 bases, with 15 bases between them. The CDR3 totals 14 residues. The CDR3 sequence is CASSYPGAFAPQHF. The CDR3 DNA reads TGTGCCAGCAGTTATCCAGGGGCATTTGCGCCCCAGCATTTT.

In this sample, this clonotype turned up a few times. This chain connects TRBV6-1 to TRBJ1-1; D might be TRBD1 (5 bases). Between the trimmed V and J ends, which lost 6 bases and 1 base, there was a span of 9 bases. Germline lookup yields CDR1 MNHNS and CDR2 SASEGT. This CDR3 has 13 residues. In DNA, the CDR3 is TGTGCCAGCAGGACCGGACAGAACACTGAAGCTTTCTTT. Its protein is CASRTGQNTEAFF.

The CDR3 DNA is TGTGCCTGGAGGCCCAGGGTTTACAATGAGCAGTTCTTC. It encodes CAWRPRVYNEQFF. V usage is TRBV30 and J usage is TRBJ2-1; D is possibly TRBD1 (5 bases). This CDR3 spans 13 amino acids. The V gene's germline CDR1 is GTSNPN and CDR2 SVGIG (reference sequence). Trimming shortened V by 3 bases and J by 4 bases, and 10 bases separated the two germline ends.

This sequence joins TRBV2 and TRBJ2-4; TRBD2 matches 15 bases. The length of the CDR3 is 18 residues. The germline gives CDR1 SNHLY, CDR2 FYNNEI. J lost 0 bases, V lost 6 bases, and 6 bases had no gene match. The CDR3 region is CASRWTSGGVGAKNIQYF. As DNA, the CDR3 is TGTGCCAGCAGATGGACTAGCGGGGGGGTTGGAGCCAAAAACATTCAGTACTTC.

There are a few counts of this clonotype. The rearrangement joins TRBV7-9 to TRBJ2-3, with 7 bases matching TRBD1. The CDR3 covers 11 residues. The junction had 3 bases not matched to a gene; V was cut back by 4 bases and J by 11 bases. Per germline, CDR1 SEHNR and CDR2 FQNEAQ (reference sequence). CDR3 sequence: CASSSGTEQYF. The CDR3 DNA follows: TGTGCCAGCAGCTCCGGGACAGAGCAGTATTTT. Complete variable domain (other parts from reference TRBV7-9 and TRBJ2-3): DTGVSQNPRHKITKRGQNVTFRCDPISEHNRLYWYRQTLGQGPEFLTYFQNEAQLEKSRLLSDRFSAERPKGSFSTLEIQRTEQGDSAMYLCASSSGTEQYFGPGTRLTVL.

This clonotype was counted between two and nine times. V is TRBV7-2 and J is TRBJ2-1; D may be TRBD1 (5 bases). The length of the CDR3 is 12 residues. Trimming pared 5 bases from V and 10 bases from J, leaving 12 bases between. Germline V lookup: CDR1 SGHTA, CDR2 FQGNSA. CDR3 nucleotide sequence: TGTGCCAGCAGCCCCCGGGCAGGGGAGCAGTTCTTC. Translation gives CASSPRAGEQFF. The complete variable domain, with remaining parts taken from reference TRBV7-2 and TRBJ2-1, reads GAGVSQSPSNKVTEKGKDVELRCDPISGHTALYWYRQSLGQGLEFLIYFQGNSAPDKSGLPSDRFSAERTGGSVSTLTIQRTQQEDSAVYLCASSPRAGEQFFGPGTRLTVL.